Included here is one T cell receptor (beta chain) sequence, with context. The antigen remains unidentified. This sample stems from a study of cytotoxic CD8 clonotypes in ibrutinib-treated CLL. About the research overall: The subjects consisted of roughly 12 relapsed/refractory and about 14 treatment-naive individuals, with 17 to 18 IGHV unmutated.

The study's findings and limits: Once treatment began, public clonotypes, which were uncommon, contracted or stayed stable.

The data were produced by immunoSEQ multiplex PCR, yet TCRdb's version contains in-frame clones alone and is incomplete. Of 250,000 to 350,000 clones in the sample, more than 70% were seen once. Germline lookup yields CDR1 SQVTM and CDR2 ANQGSEA. The V end lost 2 bases, the J end lost 5 bases, and 24 bases lay between the germline ends. This CDR3 comprises 17 residues. The material sequenced was PBMCs, taken at disease progression, from a patient treated with ibrutinib. The receptor's source is a human donor with chronic lymphocytic leukemia. V is TRBV29-1 and J is TRBJ1-1; TRBD1 is a possible D gene (5 bases). This chain's CDR3 is CSVEIPQGFPVRTEAFF. CDR3 bases: TGCAGCGTTGAAATACCCCAGGGTTTCCCGGTAAGGACTGAAGCTTTCTTT.